What follows are 18 T cell receptor beta chains derived from one specimen sequenced in a study of identical twins (dated by TCRdb to 2016 to 2018). The library came from 5' RACE. The listed sequencing device is Illumina HiSeq 2000. The public sequencing data were trimmed at Q25 with fastp and processed into clonotypes with MiXCR by TCRdb, which kept only in-frame beta chains. Under each unique CDR3 protein, matching rows form one entry showing the most common genes and DNA. This sample holds fewer than 800,000 distinct CDR3 sequences; roughly 7.2% were observed only once. The ten largest account for 1.6% of the sample. This sample was shared with a second study, whose subject was yellow fever vaccine responses in identical twins.

Specimen: PBMCs. The receptors originated from a woman aged 18-29 years in good health.

The chain is built from TRBV6-1 and TRBJ1-6; unclear D gene. From germline, CDR1 is MNHNS and CDR2 SASEGT. V lost 4 bases to trimming and J lost 9 bases, with 13 bases between them. CDR3 length: 14 amino acids. CDR3 nucleotides: TGTGCCAGCAGTGTGGGCCCAACGAGTTCACCCCTCCACTTT. Its translation: CASSVGPTSSPLHF.

This clonotype was seen many times. The chain is built from TRBV19 and TRBJ1-1; D gene uncertain. In germline, CDR1 is LNHDA, CDR2 SQIVND (reference sequence). Trimming removed 3 bases from V and 6 bases from J, with 11 bases in between. CDR3 length equals 13 residues. The CDR3 loop is CASSMRGYPEAFF. CDR3 bases: TGTGCCAGTAGTATGAGAGGGTACCCTGAAGCTTTCTTT.

This clonotype was seen only a few times. CDR3 sequence (DNA): TGTGCCAGCAGTTTACGTTTTTCAGAAAGGGCCAAAAACATTCAGTACTTC. Translating gives CASSLRFSERAKNIQYF. The chain is built from TRBV12-3 or TRBV12-4 and TRBJ2-4; no reliable D call. This CDR3 region has 17 residues. V lost 2 bases to trimming and J lost 1 base, with 15 bases between them.

This chain connects TRBV5-1 to TRBJ1-1; 7 bases match TRBD1. V shed 0 bases, J shed 10 bases, and the junction held 9 bases outside the gene matches. CDR3 length equals 14 residues. Germline-derived CDR1 and CDR2 are SGHRS and YFSETQ. This chain's CDR3 is CASSLATGNILAFF. The DNA of the CDR3 is TGCGCCAGCAGCTTGGCGACAGGGAATATACTAGCTTTCTTT. The variable domain in full, completed from reference TRBV5-1 and TRBJ1-1, reads KAGVTQTPRYLIKTRGQQVTLSCSPISGHRSVSWYQQTPGQGLQFLFEYFSETQRNKGNFPGRFSGRQFSNSRSEMNVSTLELGDSALYLCASSLATGNILAFFGQGTRLTVV.

The chain has TRBV5-1 and TRBJ1-5; D unclear. This CDR3 is built from 15 residues. Germline V gene data show CDR1 as SGHRS and CDR2 as YFSETQ. Trimming took 0 bases from V and 3 from J, leaving 10 bases between them. CDR3: CASSLGGTDNQPQHF. The DNA of the CDR3 is TGCGCCAGCAGCTTGGGAGGCACGGACAATCAGCCCCAGCATTTT.

This clonotype was seen ten or more times. The J gene is TRBJ1-5, the V gene TRBV6-4, with TRBD1 as a possible D gene (5 bases). The CDR3 covers 19 residues. Germline lookup yields CDR1 MRHNA and CDR2 SNTAGT. V was cut by 2 bases and J by 3 bases, with 23 bases left in between. CDR3 sequence reads: CASSDQYQGWGGYNQPQHF. CDR3 DNA: TGTGCCAGCAGTGACCAATACCAGGGTTGGGGGGGATACAATCAGCCCCAGCATTTT.

This chain joins TRBV24-1 and TRBJ2-2; D remains ambiguous. V was shortened by 4 bases and J by 5 bases, with 4 bases between the two germline ends. Germline V gives CDR1 KGHDR, CDR2 SFDVKD. This CDR3 has 12 residues. CDR3 in DNA: TGTGCCACCAGTGACCGTACCGGGGAGCTGTTTTTT. This encodes CATSDRTGELFF.

The chain joins TRBV20-1 to TRBJ1-1; no definite D call. V was trimmed by 4 bases and J by 3 bases, leaving 6 bases between them. Germline CDR1 reads DFQATT; CDR2 reads SNEGSKA (reference sequence). There are 11 residues in the CDR3. This chain's CDR3 is CSAIRYTEAFF. The CDR3 nucleotides read TGCAGTGCTATCAGGTACACTGAAGCTTTCTTT.

This clonotype has just a few counts. The chain carries TRBV4-1 and TRBJ2-7, with 7 bases that match TRBD2. This CDR3 has 15 amino acids. Germline V gene sequence: CDR1 MGHRA, CDR2 YSYEKL. J lost 4 bases, V lost 0 bases, and 6 bases had no gene match. CDR3 nucleotides: TGCGCCAGCAGCCAAGAAAAGGGAGGGCCATACGAGCAGTACTTC. It yields the protein CASSQEKGGPYEQYF.

This clonotype was picked up many times. The V gene is TRBV29-1, the J gene TRBJ2-1, with 14 bases lining up with TRBD2. V was pared by 6 bases and J by 5 bases, with 6 bases of the junction left unmatched. The CDR3 is made up of 15 amino acids. The germline CDR1 and CDR2 sequences are SQVTM and ANQGSEA. Here the CDR3 reads CSVGTSGSGDNEQFF. DNA of the CDR3: TGCAGCGTAGGGACTAGCGGGAGTGGGGACAATGAGCAGTTCTTC.

The chain recombines TRBV10-3 with TRBJ2-3; 9 nucleotides align to TRBD1. This CDR3 spans 16 amino acids. Germline V CDR1 and CDR2: ENHRY, SYGVKD. The V gene end was trimmed by 2 bases and the J gene end by 5 bases; junction bases not matched to a gene: 8. In DNA form, the CDR3 reads TGTGCCATCAGTGAGCTCGAACAGGGGGCAGGAGATACGCAGTATTTT. As protein: CAISELEQGAGDTQYF.

The table lists this clonotype with many counts. This chain connects TRBV7-9 to TRBJ2-1; no clear D gene. Looked up from germline, CDR1 is SEHNR and CDR2 is FQNEAQ (reference sequence). The CDR3 extends over 15 amino acids. The V end lost 5 bases, the J end lost 0 bases, and 11 bases lay between the germline ends. In nucleotides, the CDR3 is TGTGCCAGCAGCCCGAGTGACACCTCCTACAATGAGCAGTTCTTC. Translated: CASSPSDTSYNEQFF.

This clonotype was counted at least ten times. The chain recombines TRBV20-1 with TRBJ2-5; D might be TRBD1 (6 bases). The CDR3 has 12 residues. The germline CDR1 and CDR2 sequences are DFQATT and SNEGSKA (reference sequence). Trimming took 5 bases from V and 2 from J, leaving 9 bases between them. The CDR3 sequence is CSAGQGQETQYF. In DNA form, the CDR3 reads TGCAGTGCTGGGCAGGGGCAAGAGACCCAGTACTTC.

In its sample, this clonotype was seen many times. V is TRBV5-5 and J is TRBJ2-5; D is perhaps TRBD2 (5 bases). This CDR3 region has 14 residues. Trimming removed 0 bases at V and 0 bases at J, with 6 bases between. Germline V gene sequence: CDR1 SGHKS, CDR2 YYEKEE (reference sequence). The chain's CDR3 is CASSLAGYQETQYF. CDR3 coding DNA: TGTGCCAGCAGCTTGGCGGGGTACCAAGAGACCCAGTACTTC. The full variable domain, in which reference TRBV5-5 and TRBJ2-5 provide the parts outside the CDR3, is DAGVTQSPTHLIKTRGQQVTLRCSPISGHKSVSWYQQVLGQGPQFIFQYYEKEERGRGNFPDRFSARQFPNYSSELNVNALLLGDSALYLCASSLAGYQETQYFGPGTRLLVL.

The chain has TRBV24-1 and TRBJ1-1; D not resolved. Trimming stripped 0 bases from V and 2 bases from J, with 15 bases between. CDR1 and CDR2 (germline): KGHDR, SFDVKD. This CDR3 has 17 residues. The CDR3 coding sequence is TGTGCCACCAGTGATTTGAAGGATCTGCCGTTAAACACTGAAGCTTTCTTT. Protein: CATSDLKDLPLNTEAFF.

The CDR3 loop reads CASSQDRSSGNTIYF. For the CDR3, the DNA is TGCGCCAGCAGCCAAGATAGGAGCTCTGGAAACACCATATATTTT. The chain employs TRBV4-1 and TRBJ1-3; D gene uncertain. V lost 0 bases to trimming and J lost 0 bases, with 6 bases between them. Per the germline V gene, CDR1 is MGHRA and CDR2 is YSYEKL. CDR3 size: 15 residues.

The chain combines TRBV19 with TRBJ2-5, with 12 positions matching TRBD1. Losses at the gene ends were 5 bases for V and 5 bases for J; bases not matched to a gene: 12. The V gene's germline CDR1 is LNHDA and CDR2 SQIVND (reference sequence). This CDR3 has 17 residues. Here the CDR3 DNA reads TGTGCCAGTAGTTCACGTACGGGACAGGGGGCTCGGGAGACCCAGTACTTC. It codes for CASSSRTGQGARETQYF.

This clonotype was seen many times. As DNA, the CDR3 is TGCAGTGCTCCTACCGCGGCTGAAGAGACCCAGTACTTC. Its protein product is CSAPTAAEETQYF. The V and J genes are TRBV20-1 and TRBJ2-5; unclear D gene. This CDR3 has 13 residues. V was trimmed by 5 bases and J by 3 bases, leaving 13 bases between them. Per germline, CDR1 DFQATT and CDR2 SNEGSKA (reference sequence).